Following are 5 T cell receptor beta chains from one sample sequenced in a study of radiation and T cells in renal cell carcinoma (dated by TCRdb to about 2020). Library preparation used the immunoSEQ multiplex PCR assay. The source is immuneACCESS, and TCRdb retained only in-frame sequences with V and J called. Part of the clones is not carried over; for the studies checked, unresolved V genes explain less than half of this, and the remainder is unexplained. This sample is represented by some 76,000 clones; about 80% of them were singletons. The biggest ten clones account for under 6.5% of the sample. According to the study, the label for this sample's time point signals: blood 2 weeks post-SBRT. The sample's treatment or condition label, decoded: 15 Gy SBRT to primary tumor, nephrectomy 4 weeks later. The material was blood, obtained from a patient whose treatment included radiotherapy and nephrectomy. Receptors originate from a man aged 55 to 70 with renal cell carcinoma.

The rearrangement links TRBV7-2 to TRBJ2-7, with a weak D call TRBD2 (6 bases). Germline CDR1 is SGHTA and CDR2 is FQGNSA. With 1 base removed from V and 9 bases from J, the gap between germline ends came to 16 bases. This CDR3 is built from 14 residues. Written as DNA, the CDR3 is TGTGCCAGCAGCTTAGGCGGGGCCGGTCTAGGGCAGTACTTC. This encodes CASSLGGAGLGQYF.

The V and J genes are TRBV7-9 and TRBJ1-4; tentatively, D is TRBD1 (5 bases). The CDR3 totals 15 residues. Germline V gene data show CDR1 as SEHNR and CDR2 as FQNEAQ (reference sequence). With 5 bases removed from V and 4 bases from J, the gap between germline ends came to 14 bases. CDR3 loop: CASSATGTVNEKLFF. Here the CDR3 DNA reads TGTGCCAGCAGCGCTACCGGGACGGTTAATGAAAAACTGTTTTTT.

This clone has a single count. V gene TRBV4-1 combines with J gene TRBJ2-7; D may be TRBD2 (5 bases). The germline CDR1 and CDR2 sequences are MGHRA and YSYEKL. V shed 2 bases and J shed 2 bases, with 13 bases lying between them. There are 15 residues in the CDR3. CDR3 nucleotide sequence: TGCGCCAGCAGCCAATCCTCCCGGGGAGCCTACGAGCAGTACTTC. Its translation: CASSQSSRGAYEQYF.

V and J are TRBV6-1 and TRBJ1-2; 7 bases line up with TRBD1. The CDR3 length is 14 residues. V gave up 6 bases and J gave up 0 bases; unmatched junction bases: 4. Per the germline V gene, CDR1 is MNHNS and CDR2 is SASEGT. The CDR3 coding sequence is TGTGCCAGCAGGGGACAGCCCGCTAACTATGGCTACACCTTC. Translated, it gives CASRGQPANYGYTF.

V and J are TRBV6-5 and TRBJ2-2, with a weak D call TRBD1 (6 bases). CDR3 size: 12 residues. Trimming took off 6 bases at V and 8 bases at J, with 10 bases between the two ends. From germline, CDR1 is MNHEY and CDR2 SVGAGI. As DNA, the CDR3 is TGTGCCAGCAGAAGGACAGCTGGGGAGCTGTTTTTT. Encoded protein: CASRRTAGELFF.